Described below is a single T cell receptor beta chain sequence and its context. In the naive CD8 group, cells lacked CD45RO and were positively selected for CCR7, so terminally differentiated effector memory CD45RA+ cells were left out. There were only Caucasian adults among the donors, and all lived in Nashville, Tennessee. Profiling relied on immunoSEQ multiplex PCR, and the TCRdb table lists in-frame clones only, not all of them. The sample holds about 2.1 million clones, about 94% seen once. Trimming took 6 bases from V and 1 from J, leaving 21 bases between them. CDR1 SEHNR and CDR2 FQNEAQ come from the germline V gene (reference sequence). The CDR3 is 18 residues long. The sample originates from a study of shared clonotypes between healthy human individuals. For the study at large: Each donor contributed plates that comprised three CD4 naive, three CD4 memory, two CD8 naive and one CD8 memory.

This receptor was taken from a man between 18 and 29 years old in good health. Some clones in this sample may be carry-over from other donors' samples. The chain is built from TRBV7-9 and TRBJ2-2, with a possible D match to TRBD1 (8 bases). The material sequenced was naive CD8+ T cells from PBMCs. CDR3 sequence reads: CASSLDRVGLKNTGELFF. The CDR3, as DNA: TGTGCCAGCAGTCTGGACAGGGTGGGACTAAAGAACACCGGGGAGCTGTTTTTT.